This T cell receptor beta chain stems from a study of breast tumors, draining lymph nodes, adjacent tissues. TCRdb redid the calling of the multiplex PCR reads with MiXCR, one entry per CDR3 protein. Here the sample spans more than 50,000 distinct CDR3 sequences, 45% to 65% being singletons. With regard to this clonotype: Its ends do not fully match the called genes, so a read error is possible.

Germline V gene data show CDR1 as SGHVS and CDR2 as FQNEAQ. The CDR3 is 16 residues long. Sequencing was performed on breast tumor tissue. The sequence was collected from a female donor with breast cancer. Some clones in this sample may be carry-over from other donors' samples. The chain combines TRBV7-8 with TRBJ2-3; D may be TRBD1 (5 bases). CDR3 amino acids: CASSHTSRVLTDAQYF. CDR3 bases: TGTGCCAGCAGCCATACATCCAGGGTCCTCACAGATGCGCAGTATTTT.